The clone carrying this T cell receptor beta chain was seen a few times. Its target is not known. This entry is derived from a study of T-cell reconstitution after alpha-beta-depleted transplantation in children. Study-wide findings and caveats: T-cell counts and diversity were attributed mostly to newly produced T cells one year after transplant. Surviving recipient T cells and thymic progenitors produced the high day-60 TCRbeta diversity seen in some patients. The study reportedly traced alpha-beta T cells about two months after transplant to several hundred expanded graft clones.

Molecular barcoding with unique molecular identifiers was used for the TCRbeta library. TCRdb re-analysed the PCR reads in MiXCR, keeping a single row per CDR3 protein. This sample has 250,000 to 300,000 distinct CDR3 sequences, with over 9.5% found just once. The CDR3 runs 14 residues. The V end was cut by 8 bases, the J end by 2 bases, with 16 bases between. CDR1 is DFQATT and CDR2 is SNEGSKA in the germline V gene (reference sequence). Sequenced material: PBMCs, taken before TCRalphabeta/CD19-depleted stem cell transplant. This TCR was sampled from a boy younger than two with acute myeloid leukemia, due to receive a stem cell transplant. V gene TRBV20-1 combines with J gene TRBJ2-1, with D perhaps being TRBD1 or TRBD2 (6 bases each). CDR3 nucleotide sequence: TGCAGTCACCGTGGGGGGCCCACCTACAATGAGCAGTTCTTC. This encodes CSHRGGPTYNEQFF.